A selection of T cell receptor beta chains follows, all from one sample in a study of preoperative IRX-2 immunotherapy in early breast cancer. Repertoires were generated with immunoSEQ multiplex PCR, while TCRdb's copy carries only in-frame clones and drops some. The sample consists of about 28,000 clones, 82% of them appearing once. The material was obtained from a patient treated with IRX-2 immunotherapy. The receptors derive from a human donor with breast cancer. Each CDR3 is given with its conserved first and last residue. A D gene is named only where the DNA matches it firmly. Clone size is given for some rows only: seen once, a few or many times, or a class if the clone is expanded.

D | J | V | size | DNA | CDR3
NA | TRBJ1-1 | TRBV6-8 | NA | TGTGCCAGCAGTAGGACGAACACTGAAGCTTTCTTT | CASSRTNTEAFF
NA | TRBJ1-4 | TRBV7-6 | NA | TGTGCCAGCAGCCACGACTTTTCAACTAATGAAAAACTGTTTTTT | CASSHDFSTNEKLFF
TRBD2 | TRBJ2-7 | TRBV11-3 | NA | TGTGCCAGCAGCTTGGATGCGGGGGCCTACGAGCAGTACTTC | CASSLDAGAYEQYF
NA | TRBJ1-1 | TRBV11-3 | NA | TGTGCCAGCAGCTTAAGGGCCTCCGACAGGAACACTGAAGCTTTCTTT | CASSLRASDRNTEAFF
NA | TRBJ1-2 | TRBV29-1 | NA | TGCAGCGTTGCGTCCGGGACGGGCTATGGCTACACCTTC | CSVASGTGYGYTF
NA | TRBJ1-1 | TRBV4-1 | NA | TGCGCCAGCAGCCAAGGAATGGGGACTGAAGCTTTCTTT | CASSQGMGTEAFF
NA | TRBJ1-5 | TRBV28 | NA | TGTGCCAGCAGTTTTTATGGGGTTTTCCAGGCTTTT | CASSFYGVFQAF
TRBD2 | TRBJ2-7 | TRBV11-3 | few | TGTGCCAGCAGCTTGGGAAGCGGGAGGGCCTCCTACGAGCAGTACTTC | CASSLGSGRASYEQYF
NA | TRBJ1-1 | TRBV10-2 | NA | TGCGCCAGCAGCGTCATGAACACTGAAGCTTTCTTT | CASSVMNTEAFF
TRBD1 | TRBJ1-2 | TRBV19 | NA | TGTGCCAGTAGTAGGACAGGGGAGGCGAACTATGGCTACACCTTC | CASSRTGEANYGYTF
TRBD1 | TRBJ1-3 | TRBV28 | NA | TGTGCCAGCAGTTTATTTCGCCACAGGGGGCTTAGGGGGAACACCATATATTTT | CASSLFRHRGLRGNTIYF
NA | TRBJ2-1 | TRBV6-8 | NA | TGTGCCAGCAGCCCACTCCTTGACAGCTACAATGAGCAGTTCTTC | CASSPLLDSYNEQFF
NA | TRBJ1-2 | TRBV7-6 | NA | TGTGCCAGCAGCTTGGCTCCCGGGGGTACCTATGGCTACACCTTC | CASSLAPGGTYGYTF
TRBD2 | TRBJ2-2 | TRBV6-8 | NA | TGTGCCAGCAGTAACCCCTGGGAGCGGGAGGGCCCCGGGGAGCTGTTTTTT | CASSNPWEREGPGELFF
NA | TRBJ2-6 | TRBV19 | few | TGTGCCAGTAATAAGAGGGACTCTGGGGCCAACGTCCTGACTTTC | CASNKRDSGANVLTF
NA | TRBJ1-1 | TRBV19 | NA | TGTGCCAGTAGTATAGTGGACACTGAAGCTTTCTTT | CASSIVDTEAFF
NA | TRBJ1-5 | TRBV6-8 | NA | TGTGCCACCCGGGGGAGGGGTCAACAGCCCCAGCATTTT | CATRGRGQQPQHF
NA | TRBJ1-1 | TRBV1 | NA | TGCGCCAGCAGCCGATCTTACAAGAACACTGAAGCTTTCTTT | CASSRSYKNTEAFF
NA | TRBJ1-1 | TRBV19 | NA | TGTGCCAGTTCTACAATGGGGGGCCTTGGGGAAGCTTTCTTT | CASSTMGGLGEAFF
TRBD1 | TRBJ1-4 | TRBV28 | NA | TGTGCCAGCAGTACCGGACAGGGCCCACGGGAAAAACTGTTTTTT | CASSTGQGPREKLFF
TRBD2 | TRBJ2-7 | TRBV6-8 | NA | TGTGCCAGCAGTTACTCGGGGGGGATTCTCCACGAGCAGTACTTC | CASSYSGGILHEQYF
TRBD1 | TRBJ1-1 | TRBV11-3 | once | TGTGCCAGCAGCCCAATACAGGGGAGGACGACTGAAGCTTTCTTT | CASSPIQGRTTEAFF
NA | TRBJ1-1 | TRBV18 | NA | TGTGCCAGCTCTGGGGGTGGCACTGAAGCTTTCTTT | CASSGGGTEAFF
NA | TRBJ1-1 | TRBV29-1 | NA | TGCAGCGTTGATGAGGGAGGAGTCACTGAAGCTTTCTTT | CSVDEGGVTEAFF
NA | TRBJ2-7 | TRBV11-3 | NA | TGTGCCAGCAGCTCCCAGGACAGCTCCTACGAGCAGTACTTC | CASSSQDSSYEQYF
NA | TRBJ2-1 | TRBV7-4 | NA | TGTGCCAGCAGCTCGCCTGGGGTAAAAGAGCAGTTCTTC | CASSSPGVKEQFF
NA | TRBJ1-5 | TRBV30 | few | TGTGCCTGGAGTGCCTCCGTACGCAATCAGCCCCAGCATTTT | CAWSASVRNQPQHF
NA | TRBJ1-3 | TRBV6-8 | NA | TGTGCCAGCAGTGGGGGGGGGTCTGGAAACACCATATATTTT | CASSGGGSGNTIYF
TRBD1 | TRBJ2-3 | TRBV11-3 | NA | TGTGCCAGCAGCTCGACAGGGGGCCGAGATACGCAGTATTTT | CASSSTGGRDTQYF
TRBD2 | TRBJ2-3 | TRBV7-2 | NA | TGTGCCAGCACCCCGAGGAGCGGGGGGTTGGGAGATACGCAGTATTTT | CASTPRSGGLGDTQYF
NA | TRBJ1-1 | TRBV6-8 | NA | TGTGCCAGCAGTGAGCAGGGGCTCAAAGCTTTCTTT | CASSEQGLKAFF
TRBD2 | TRBJ2-1 | TRBV23-1 | NA | TGCGCCAGCAGCCAAGCCCCAGCGGGGGCCCTCTACAATGAGCAGTTCTTC | CASSQAPAGALYNEQFF
TRBD1 | TRBJ2-1 | TRBV5-1 | once | TGCGCCAGCAGCTCCGACAGGGGGCTTTTCAATGAGCAGTTCTTC | CASSSDRGLFNEQFF
NA | TRBJ2-7 | TRBV5-1 | NA | TGCGCCAGCAGCTCCCCGGGGAGAGCCAACGAGCAGTACTTC | CASSSPGRANEQYF
TRBD2 | TRBJ2-1 | TRBV19 | NA | TGTGCCAGTAGTATACCGGGACTAGCGACCGATGAGCAGTTCTTC | CASSIPGLATDEQFF
NA | TRBJ2-5 | TRBV19 | NA | TGTGCCAGTAGTAACTTGCAAGAGACCCAGTACTTC | CASSNLQETQYF
NA | TRBJ2-1 | TRBV12-5 | NA | TGTGCTAGTGGCCAACAGACTCCCCACAATGAGCAGTTCTTC | CASGQQTPHNEQFF
NA | TRBJ1-1 | TRBV14 | NA | TGTGCCAGCAGCCAAGATAATAGGGTAACTGAAGCTTTCTTT | CASSQDNRVTEAFF
NA | TRBJ2-7 | TRBV6-8 | NA | TGTGCCATCAGTGCCAGGGGTGACGAGCAGTACTTC | CAISARGDEQYF
NA | TRBJ2-6 | TRBV11-3 | NA | TGTGCCAGCAGCTTGATACGGGCTTCTGGGGCCAACGTCCTGACTTTC | CASSLIRASGANVLTF
NA | TRBJ2-2 | TRBV11-3 | NA | TGTGCCAGCAGCCCTACTGACAGGTCGAACACCGGGGAGCTGTTTTTT | CASSPTDRSNTGELFF
NA | TRBJ2-1 | TRBV30 | NA | TGTGCCTGGAGTACCTCCGGGGTCATCGAGCAGTTCTTC | CAWSTSGVIEQFF
NA | TRBJ2-3 | TRBV12-1 | NA | TGTGCCAGCACCCCGGAGGGACAAGTTTTCACAGATACGCAGTATTTT | CASTPEGQVFTDTQYF
TRBD1 | TRBJ1-6 | TRBV25-1 | NA | TGTGCCAGCAGTGCCCCGGGACAGGGTTTGTCACCCCTCCACTTT | CASSAPGQGLSPLHF
NA | TRBJ2-3 | TRBV12-2 | once | TGTGCCAGTTTCATAGCGGGAGGAGGAGATACGCAGTATTTT | CASFIAGGGDTQYF
NA | TRBJ1-1 | TRBV11-3 | NA | TGTGCCAGCAGACACCCCGAGGAAGGGTCCACTGAAGCTTTCTTT | CASRHPEEGSTEAFF
NA | TRBJ2-7 | TRBV11-3 | NA | TGTGCCAGCAGCTTGGTTCCAGGGAACCTCTACGAGCAGTACTTC | CASSLVPGNLYEQYF
NA | TRBJ1-2 | TRBV30 | few | TGTGCCTTGACCCAACCCCAACTATGGTGGTACACCTTC | CALTQPQLWWYTF
NA | TRBJ1-4 | TRBV5-1 | NA | TGCGCCAGCAGCTTGGCCGTCAGCTTCGGGGACCGTAATGAAAAACTGTTTTTT | CASSLAVSFGDRNEKLFF
NA | TRBJ1-2 | TRBV28 | NA | TGTGCCAGCAGATCTCCTCCGGGGACCTCTTCTAACTATGGCTACACCTTC | CASRSPPGTSSNYGYTF
TRBD2 | TRBJ2-7 | TRBV6-8 | NA | TGTGCCAGCAGTCCTACTAGCGGATCCTACGAGCAGTACTTC | CASSPTSGSYEQYF
NA | TRBJ2-3 | TRBV6-1 | few | TGTGCCAGCAGTGAAGATCCTGTGGGGGCAGATACGCAGTATTTT | CASSEDPVGADTQYF
TRBD1 | TRBJ1-2 | TRBV7-7 | NA | TGTGCCAGCAGCTTGGGTAACCGGGACAGGGGCCATGGCTACACCTTC | CASSLGNRDRGHGYTF
NA | TRBJ2-5 | TRBV15 | NA | TGTGCCACCAGCAGAGAGGGAGAGGGGACCCAAGAGACCCAGTACTTC | CATSREGEGTQETQYF
TRBD2 | TRBJ2-1 | TRBV5-1 | NA | TGCGCCAGCAGCTCTCTAGCGGGAGGGAACGATGAGCAGTTCTTC | CASSSLAGGNDEQFF
TRBD1 | TRBJ1-2 | TRBV5-1 | NA | TGCGCCAGCAGAACGGGGACAGGGGGCTATGGCTACACCTTC | CASRTGTGGYGYTF
NA | TRBJ1-6 | TRBV30 | NA | TGTGCCTGGAGTCGTCGCAGCATTAATAATTCACCCCTCCACTTT | CAWSRRSINNSPLHF